The 30 T cell receptor beta chains below all came from one sample that was sequenced in a study of T cells in Graves' hyperthyroidism and ophthalmopathy. TCR beta CDR3 regions were amplified from RNA. A first-round RT-PCR of the TCR CDR3 used the HTBI primer set. TCRdb re-called the multiplex PCR reads with MiXCR, one entry per CDR3 protein. The sample holds fewer than 350,000 distinct CDR3 sequences, roughly 13% seen once. Sequencing was done on a sample of blood. The receptors were gathered from a woman aged 40 to 55 with Graves' hyperthyroidism.

In this sample, this clonotype turned up a few times. V is TRBV10-3 and J is TRBJ2-3; 10 bases line up with TRBD2. The V segment lost 4 bases and the J segment 1 base; nucleotides outside the gene matches: 2. Germline CDR1 ENHRY, CDR2 SYGVKD. The CDR3 loop spans 15 amino acids. The CDR3 here is CAISVAGGRTDTQYF. The CDR3 DNA reads TGTGCCATCAGTGTAGCGGGAGGACGCACAGATACGCAGTATTTT.

This clonotype was recorded many times. This sequence joins TRBV6-1 and TRBJ2-3; D remains ambiguous. This CDR3 has 15 amino acids. V lost 3 bases and J lost 4, with 14 bases in between. Germline V CDR1 and CDR2: MNHNS, SASEGT. The CDR3 DNA follows: TGTGCCAGCAGTGAGATATTAGCAGGCCCAGATACGCAGTATTTT. Protein: CASSEILAGPDTQYF.

The chain is built from TRBV5-4 and TRBJ2-5, with 9 bases matching TRBD1. Germline V gene lookup returns CDR1 SGHNT and CDR2 YYREEE (reference sequence). This CDR3 is built from 15 residues. Trimming removed 2 bases from V and 4 bases from J; junction bases left unmatched: 6. CDR3 sequence reads: CASSFNTGGGETQYF. In DNA form, the CDR3 reads TGTGCCAGCAGCTTTAATACAGGGGGCGGAGAGACCCAGTACTTC.

A note on this clonotype: A much bigger clone sits one base away, suggesting this may be a read error. The J gene is TRBJ1-4, the V gene TRBV6-2 or TRBV6-3; tentatively, D is TRBD1 (5 bases). The CDR3 runs to 15 residues. V was pared by 0 bases and J by 8 bases, with 13 bases between. Germline assignment: CDR1 MNHEY and CDR2 SVGEGT. The chain's CDR3 is CASSYSGRVNEKLFF. The DNA for the CDR3 is TGTGCCAGCAGTTACTCTGGCAGGGTAAACGAAAAACTGTTTTTT.

In its sample, this clonotype was seen many times. The chain uses TRBV7-9 and TRBJ2-3; D tentatively fits TRBD1 or TRBD2 (5 bases each). V was cut by 1 base and J by 0 bases, with 17 bases left in between. Germline lookup yields CDR1 SEHNR and CDR2 FQNEAQ (reference sequence). The CDR3 runs to 18 residues. The CDR3 loop reads CASSLGIGDVPSTDTQYF. The CDR3 DNA sequence: TGTGCCAGCAGCTTAGGGATTGGGGACGTACCTAGCACAGATACGCAGTATTTT. Complete variable domain (other parts from reference TRBV7-9 and TRBJ2-3): DTGVSQNPRHKITKRGQNVTFRCDPISEHNRLYWYRQTLGQGPEFLTYFQNEAQLEKSRLLSDRFSAERPKGSFSTLEIQRTEQGDSAMYLCASSLGIGDVPSTDTQYFGPGTRLTVL.

There are many counts of this clonotype. J is TRBJ2-5 and V is TRBV28; TRBD1 might be the D (6 bases). CDR3 length: 16 amino acids. V lost 5 bases to trimming and J lost 0 bases, with 16 bases between them. Per the germline V gene, CDR1 is MDHEN and CDR2 is SYDVKM. The CDR3 DNA reads as TGTGCCAGCAGTATACGGGAAGGGGGATACCAAGAGACCCAGTACTTC. Translation: CASSIREGGYQETQYF.

The sample holds many counts of this clonotype. The V gene is TRBV7-9, the J gene TRBJ1-1, with a weak D call TRBD1 (6 bases). Trimming stripped 6 bases from V and 4 bases from J, with 12 bases between. The CDR3 is 13 residues long. From germline, CDR1 is SEHNR and CDR2 FQNEAQ (reference sequence). CDR3 protein: CASRPGQLTEAFF. For the CDR3, the DNA is TGTGCCAGCAGACCAGGACAGCTCACTGAAGCTTTCTTT.

The chain has TRBV5-1 and TRBJ1-6; TRBD1 aligns across 9 bases. Germline loops: CDR1 SGHRS, CDR2 YFSETQ. V was clipped by 4 bases and J by 10 bases; unmatched bases: 12. This CDR3 has 16 residues. The CDR3 loop reads CASSATRDREDSPLHF. CDR3 bases: TGCGCCAGCAGCGCAACCCGGGACAGGGAGGACTCACCCCTCCACTTT.

The chain carries TRBV9 and TRBJ1-1; D is unclear. Germline V CDR1 and CDR2: SGDLS, YYNGEE. The CDR3 consists of 15 residues. V lost 4 bases, J lost 2 bases, and 15 bases lay in between. CDR3: CASSLTGEANTEAFF. The CDR3 coding sequence is TGTGCCAGCAGCCTTACCGGGGAGGCCAACACTGAAGCTTTCTTT.

This chain uses TRBV4-2 with TRBJ2-1; either TRBD1 or TRBD2 may fit D (5 bases each). In germline, CDR1 is LGHNA, CDR2 YNFKEQ. The CDR3 contains 16 residues. The germline V and J ends were trimmed by 0 bases and 0 bases, with 9 bases remaining between them. The CDR3 is CASSQEGTASYNEQFF. As DNA, the CDR3 is TGTGCCAGCAGCCAAGAAGGGACGGCCTCCTACAATGAGCAGTTCTTC.

This clonotype was counted at least ten times. The J gene is TRBJ1-1, the V gene TRBV29-1; TRBD1 might be the D (5 bases). The CDR3 is made up of 12 amino acids. V lost 7 bases and J 10 bases, leaving 19 bases between the germline ends. CDR1 is SQVTM and CDR2 is ANQGSEA in the germline V gene. CDR3 amino acids: CSAGAGGLGAFF. Here the CDR3 DNA reads TGCAGCGCTGGGGCCGGGGGATTGGGAGCTTTCTTT.

This clonotype was seen only a few times. The CDR3 region is CASSGVDRAGNTIYF. Written as DNA, the CDR3 is TGTGCCAGCAGTGGGGTGGACAGGGCTGGAAACACCATATATTTT. V usage is TRBV12-3 or TRBV12-4 and J usage is TRBJ1-3; 8 bases fit TRBD1. The CDR3 covers 15 residues. After removal of 5 bases from V and 2 bases from J, the junction contained 5 bases not matched to a gene.

This clonotype was counted many times. This chain joins TRBV28 and TRBJ1-5, with 8 nucleotides matching TRBD1. Germline assignment: CDR1 MDHEN and CDR2 SYDVKM. This CDR3 contains 16 residues. V dropped 7 bases and J dropped 1; count of bases not matched to a gene: 9. The CDR3 nucleotides read TGTGCCAGCAATTCACTTCGACAGGGGAGCAATCAGCCCCAGCATTTT. Protein product: CASNSLRQGSNQPQHF.

This clonotype was counted ten times or more. The V and J genes are TRBV7-4 and TRBJ1-5; tentatively, D is TRBD1 (5 bases). This CDR3 region has 14 residues. Germline loops: CDR1 SGHVT, CDR2 SQSDAQ. V was trimmed by 10 bases and J by 2 bases, leaving 15 bases between them. In nucleotides, the CDR3 is TGTGCCACCTGGACCCGGGGGGGCAATCAGCCCCAGCATTTT. Translated: CATWTRGGNQPQHF.

The V call is TRBV4-2, the J call TRBJ2-5; no clear D gene. The CDR3 runs 13 residues. Trimming removed 5 bases at V and 1 base at J, with 8 bases between. The V gene's germline CDR1 is LGHNA and CDR2 YNFKEQ. The CDR3: CASSKNSQETQYF. CDR3 nucleotide sequence: TGTGCCAGCAGCAAAAATTCCCAAGAGACCCAGTACTTC.

This clonotype turned up a few times. The CDR3 region is CASSLGPNTGELFF. The CDR3 DNA follows: TGTGCCAGTAGTTTGGGTCCTAACACCGGGGAGCTGTTTTTT. This chain connects TRBV19 to TRBJ2-2; D is unresolved. Between the trimmed V and J ends, which lost 5 bases and 2 bases, there was a span of 9 bases. The CDR3 runs to 14 residues. The germline gives CDR1 LNHDA, CDR2 SQIVND (reference sequence).

The rearrangement links TRBV24-1 to TRBJ2-1; 12 nucleotides align to TRBD2. The trim removed 1 base at V and 5 bases at J, leaving 2 bases unmatched. This CDR3 has 16 amino acids. In germline, CDR1 is KGHDR, CDR2 SFDVKD. The CDR3 DNA follows: TGTGCCACCAGTGATTTTGGACTAGCGGGAAACAATGAGCAGTTCTTC. Translation: CATSDFGLAGNNEQFF.

The gene calls are TRBV10-3 and TRBJ2-1, with TRBD2 matching over 12 bases. The CDR3 runs 20 residues. Per germline, CDR1 ENHRY and CDR2 SYGVKD. V dropped 2 bases and J dropped 3; count of bases not matched to a gene: 14. CDR3 sequence (DNA): TGTGCCATCAGTGAGATGGGGTTTTGGACTAGCGGGACCAACTACAATGAGCAGTTCTTC. Its protein product is CAISEMGFWTSGTNYNEQFF.

This clonotype was seen at least ten times. This chain's CDR3 is CASSPPGQGANTEAFF. The CDR3, as DNA: TGTGCCAGCAGTCCTCCGGGACAGGGGGCAAACACTGAAGCTTTCTTT. The chain recombines TRBV12-3 or TRBV12-4 with TRBJ1-1; the match to TRBD1 covers 12 bases. The CDR3 runs to 16 residues. V shed 5 bases, J shed 2 bases, and the junction held 6 bases outside the gene matches.

This clonotype occurred many times. J is TRBJ1-1 and V is TRBV11-2; 8 positions agree with TRBD1. The J segment lost 4 bases and the V segment lost 4 bases, leaving 5 bases of the junction unmatched. The germline CDR1 and CDR2 sequences are SGHAT and FQNNGV. The CDR3 loop spans 14 amino acids. DNA for the CDR3: TGTGCCAGCAGCTCGGACAGGGCCGGCACTGAAGCTTTCTTT. Its translation is CASSSDRAGTEAFF.

This clonotype has a handful of counts. The V call is TRBV25-1, the J call TRBJ2-1; 8 bases are a match to TRBD2. This CDR3 region has 15 residues. Germline-derived CDR1 and CDR2 are MGHDK and SYGVNS. Trimming cost V 4 bases and J 1 base; bases outside gene matches: 3. In nucleotides, the CDR3 is TGTGCCAGCAGTGCATCGGGAGGGTCCTACAATGAGCAGTTCTTC. Translated, it gives CASSASGGSYNEQFF.

This clonotype has at least ten counts. The V call is TRBV18, the J call TRBJ1-2, with D possibly being TRBD1 (5 bases). The CDR3 covers 15 residues. V lost 1 base, J lost 7 bases, and 16 bases lay in between. Germline V lookup: CDR1 KGHSH, CDR2 LQKENI. The CDR3 DNA sequence: TGTGCCAGCTCACCACTGGACAACTCGCTTGGTGGCTACACCTTC. Protein sequence: CASSPLDNSLGGYTF.

This clonotype has a count of ten or more. The gene calls are TRBV12-3 or TRBV12-4 and TRBJ2-5; 10 bases match TRBD1. CDR3 size: 14 residues. The V and J ends lost 6 bases and 7 bases, in that order; junction bases with no gene match: 8. The CDR3 bases are TGTGCCAGCAGCTTTGACAGGGGGCACGGGACCCAGTACTTC. This translates into CASSFDRGHGTQYF.

This clonotype was seen many times. The limits of the CDR3 on the DNA are not certain, so only TCRdb's listed CDR3 is given. The gene calls are TRBV5-1 and TRBJ2-7; the table names TRBD1, a call not compared with the DNA. With termini counted, the CDR3 has 16 amino acids. Germline CDR1 SGHRS, CDR2 YFSETQ. The CDR3 protein is CASSFGPGQGKNEQYF.

The J gene is TRBJ2-3, the V gene TRBV20-1; D unresolved. The length of the CDR3 is 15 residues. V was clipped by 2 bases and J by 6 bases, with 18 bases between them. Germline V gene lookup returns CDR1 DFQATT and CDR2 SNEGSKA (reference sequence). CDR3 residues: CSARSPLGGRDTQYF. CDR3 DNA: TGCAGTGCTAGATCCCCCCTTGGCGGCCGCGATACGCAGTATTTT.

This clonotype was seen repeatedly, ten times or more. The V and J genes are TRBV2 and TRBJ2-3, with TRBD2 as a possible D gene (6 bases). CDR3 length: 14 residues. V was clipped by 3 bases and J by 1 base, with 8 bases between them. The germline V gene encodes CDR1 SNHLY and CDR2 FYNNEI. The CDR3 DNA follows: TGTGCCAGCAGTGATCCGGGGGGCACAGATACGCAGTATTTT. It codes for CASSDPGGTDTQYF.

This chain connects TRBV12-3 or TRBV12-4 to TRBJ1-3, with D maybe TRBD1 (5 bases). The ends were cut back, 1 base at V and 3 bases at J, with 13 bases in the middle. This CDR3 spans 16 amino acids. The CDR3 coding sequence is TGTGCCAGCAGTTTAGTGGGGGGACCCGGTGGAAACACCATATATTTT. Its translation is CASSLVGGPGGNTIYF.

Comment on this clonotype: Since a much larger clone is just one base distant, this may be a read error. The chain employs TRBV10-3 and TRBJ1-4, with 7 bases that match TRBD1. V shed 5 bases and J 8 bases; nucleotides not matched to a gene: 5. The germline CDR1 and CDR2 sequences are ENHRY and SYGVKD. This CDR3 is built from 13 residues. The CDR3 reads CAISRGTAEKLFF. DNA of the CDR3: TGTGCCATCAGTAGAGGGACAGCAGAAAAACTGTTTTTT.

The genes are TRBV19 and TRBJ2-7; TRBD1 or TRBD2 may be the D gene (5 bases each). CDR3 size: 15 residues. V was cut by 4 bases and J by 3 bases, with 16 bases left in between. Germline CDR1 and CDR2: LNHDA and SQIVND (reference sequence). CDR3 DNA: TGTGCCAGTAGTAGGACCGGGACGGGGAACTACGAGCAGTACTTC. This gives the protein CASSRTGTGNYEQYF.

Many counts were recorded for this clonotype. The chain links TRBV6-2 or TRBV6-3 to TRBJ2-6, with 11 bases lining up with TRBD2. The CDR3 runs to 16 residues. In germline, CDR1 is MNHEY, CDR2 SVGEGT. The V segment lost 5 bases and the J segment 3 bases; nucleotides outside the gene matches: 3. CDR3 region: CASSRLAGFGANVLTF. The CDR3 nucleotides read TGTGCCAGCAGTAGACTAGCGGGATTTGGGGCCAACGTCCTGACTTTC.